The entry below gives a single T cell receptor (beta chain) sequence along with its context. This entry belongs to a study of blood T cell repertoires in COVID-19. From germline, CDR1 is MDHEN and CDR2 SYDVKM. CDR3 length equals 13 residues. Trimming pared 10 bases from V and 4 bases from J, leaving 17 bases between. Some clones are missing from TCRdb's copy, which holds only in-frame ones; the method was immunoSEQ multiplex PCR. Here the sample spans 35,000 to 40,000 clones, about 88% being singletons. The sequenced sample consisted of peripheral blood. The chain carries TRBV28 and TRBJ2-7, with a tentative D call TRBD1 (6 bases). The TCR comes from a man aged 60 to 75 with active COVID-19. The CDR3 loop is CATASGVTYEQYF. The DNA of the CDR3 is TGTGCCACCGCGTCAGGGGTGACATACGAGCAGTACTTC.